This is a list of T cell receptor beta chains from one sample in a study of radiotherapy plus CTLA-4 blockade in lung cancer. Libraries were prepared by immunoSEQ multiplex PCR; TCRdb keeps only in-frame clonotypes and omits some of them. This sample has under 95,000 clones, with more than 60% found just once. The input for sequencing was peripheral blood, taken from a patient treated with radiotherapy plus ipilimumab. These receptors were collected from a human donor with non-small cell lung cancer whose response to radiotherapy plus ipilimumab could not be evaluated. Some clones in this sample may be carry-over from other donors' samples. Both conserved end residues are part of each CDR3. Each record gives: V gene, J gene, D gene, clone size, CDR3 DNA, CDR3 protein. The D gene is left open where the match is weak. Only some rows state a clone size, as once, few, many or a class for expanded clones.

v_call: TRBV2; j_call: TRBJ2-5; d_call: TRBD1; clone_size: .; cdr3_nt: TGTGCCAGCAGTCTGGGACAGATCGGAGAGACCCAGTACTTC; cdr3_aa: CASSLGQIGETQYF
v_call: TRBV11-2; j_call: TRBJ1-4; d_call: .; clone_size: .; cdr3_nt: TGTGCCAGCAGCTTAGATCTCAAGACAGTAAGGCTGTTTTTT; cdr3_aa: CASSLDLKTVRLFF
v_call: TRBV10-3; j_call: TRBJ1-5; d_call: .; clone_size: .; cdr3_nt: TGTGCCATCAGCGCCCAGGGATTTAATCAGCCCCAGCATTTT; cdr3_aa: CAISAQGFNQPQHF
v_call: TRBV10-3; j_call: TRBJ1-1; d_call: .; clone_size: many; cdr3_nt: TGTGCCAGCAAGACAGTGGACACTGAAGCTTTCTTT; cdr3_aa: CASKTVDTEAFF
v_call: TRBV28; j_call: TRBJ2-3; d_call: TRBD1; clone_size: few; cdr3_nt: TGTGCCAGCAGTTTTGAGGGGACAGGGACCCTCACAGATACGCAGTATTTT; cdr3_aa: CASSFEGTGTLTDTQYF
v_call: TRBV7-2; j_call: TRBJ2-5; d_call: .; clone_size: .; cdr3_nt: TGTGCCAGCAGCTTAGCAGGGGGCCAAGAGACCCAGTACTTC; cdr3_aa: CASSLAGGQETQYF
v_call: TRBV2; j_call: TRBJ1-2; d_call: .; clone_size: .; cdr3_nt: TGTGCCAGCAGTGAGACTTATCGGAACTATGGCTACACCTTC; cdr3_aa: CASSETYRNYGYTF
v_call: TRBV14; j_call: TRBJ2-7; d_call: TRBD1; clone_size: .; cdr3_nt: TGTGCCAGCAGCCAAACCAGGGGGAGTCGCCGTTCCTACGAGCAGTACTTC; cdr3_aa: CASSQTRGSRRSYEQYF
v_call: TRBV30; j_call: TRBJ1-2; d_call: .; clone_size: .; cdr3_nt: TGTGCCTGGGGTGGCTGGGACTCTTTTAACTATGGCTACACCTTC; cdr3_aa: CAWGGWDSFNYGYTF
v_call: TRBV5-1; j_call: TRBJ2-2; d_call: TRBD2; clone_size: .; cdr3_nt: TGCGCCAGCAGCCACAGGGCGGGGGGGAACACCGGGGAGCTGTTTTTT; cdr3_aa: CASSHRAGGNTGELFF